These 31 T cell receptor beta chains share one sample of origin, sequenced in a study of T-cell memory formation after mild COVID-19. Each CDR3 protein is one row after TCRdb ran MiXCR on the 5' RACE reads. Here the sample spans about 560,000 distinct CDR3 sequences, roughly 17% being singletons. Material for sequencing was PBMCs or a T cell subset sorted from them (not recorded which). The receptors were sampled from an adult woman who had mild COVID-19 (a few samples of this study predate the infection). Cell type and time point are not known.

The chain links TRBV6-1 to TRBJ1-2; D call uncertain. The CDR3 is made up of 12 amino acids. CDR1 and CDR2 (germline): MNHNS, SASEGT. Trimming stripped 3 bases from V and 4 bases from J, with 6 bases between. The CDR3 protein is CASSDATYGYTF. The DNA for the CDR3 is TGTGCCAGCAGTGACGCCACCTATGGCTACACCTTC.

The V gene is TRBV4-1, the J gene TRBJ2-5, with D uncertain. CDR3 size: 14 residues. V was cut by 0 bases and J by 2 bases, with 7 bases left in between. Germline V gene sequence: CDR1 MGHRA, CDR2 YSYEKL. DNA of the CDR3: TGCGCCAGCAGCCAAGAGGAGACACAAGAGACCCAGTACTTC. Translation: CASSQEETQETQYF.

V is TRBV18 and J is TRBJ1-4; maybe TRBD1 (6 bases). The CDR3 has 17 residues. The V end was cut by 6 bases, the J end by 0 bases, with 17 bases between. Germline assignment: CDR1 KGHSH and CDR2 LQKENI. The CDR3 sequence: CASSVLVQGATNEKLFF. The CDR3, as DNA: TGTGCCAGCTCGGTATTGGTACAGGGTGCAACTAATGAAAAACTGTTTTTT.

CDR3 residues: CASSQGTGVDTEAFF. CDR3 DNA sequence: TGCGCCAGCAGCCAAGGGACAGGGGTGGACACTGAAGCTTTCTTT. The V gene is TRBV4-3, the J gene TRBJ1-1; 9 positions agree with TRBD1. This CDR3 comprises 15 residues. CDR1 and CDR2 from the germline V gene are LGHNA and YSLEER. Trimming removed 1 base from V and 3 bases from J; junction bases left unmatched: 3.

The table lists this clonotype with a count of one. The V and J genes are TRBV10-2 and TRBJ2-1, with 13 bases lining up with TRBD2. The germline gives CDR1 WSHSY, CDR2 SAAADI. This CDR3 is built from 15 residues. V was pared by 6 bases and J by 7 bases, with 6 bases of the junction left unmatched. DNA for the CDR3: TGCGCCAGCAGGGAACTAGCGGGAGGGCCGAATGAGCAGTTCTTC. Its translation is CASRELAGGPNEQFF.

In its sample, this clonotype was seen a few times. The chain links TRBV7-8 to TRBJ2-7; D perhaps matches TRBD2 (6 bases). V was clipped by 4 bases and J by 4 bases, with 26 bases between them. CDR3 length equals 18 residues. Germline V gene data show CDR1 as SGHVS and CDR2 as FQNEAQ. The CDR3, as DNA: TGTGCCAGCAGCTCACACCCGTCCGGGGGTACCGCCTGGTACGAGCAGTACTTC. Translated, it gives CASSSHPSGGTAWYEQYF.

V is TRBV7-2 and J is TRBJ2-3; D perhaps matches TRBD1 (5 bases). Trimming stripped 2 bases from V and 6 bases from J, with 12 bases between. The CDR3 consists of 14 residues. Per the germline V gene, CDR1 is SGHTA and CDR2 is FQGNSA. The CDR3 loop is CASSLQGNRDTQYF. CDR3 DNA: TGTGCCAGCAGCTTACAGGGTAATAGGGATACGCAGTATTTT.

The chain employs TRBV18 and TRBJ2-7; D not certain. This CDR3 region has 14 residues. V shed 1 base and J shed 5 bases, with 12 bases lying between them. Germline values: CDR1 KGHSH, CDR2 LQKENI. Written as DNA, the CDR3 is TGTGCCAGCTCACCACGAAAGGGAAGGGACGAGCAGTACTTC. Encoded protein: CASSPRKGRDEQYF.

This clonotype was found a few times. The chain has TRBV21-1 and TRBJ2-3. TRBV21-1 is flagged as a pseudogene. There are 12 residues in the CDR3. CDR3 protein: CASSKAGDTQYF. CDR3 in DNA: TGTGCCAGCAGCAAAGCAGGAGATACGCAGTATTTT.

The CDR3 coding sequence is TGCGCCAGCGCCTTTGGAGGGGGGAACACTGAAGCTTTCTTT. This sequence encodes CASAFGGGNTEAFF. V and J are TRBV5-1 and TRBJ1-1; tentative D call: TRBD1 (6 bases). Trimming took 7 bases from V and 1 from J, leaving 14 bases between them. The CDR3 length is 14 residues. Germline assignment: CDR1 SGHRS and CDR2 YFSETQ. Complete variable domain (other parts from reference TRBV5-1 and TRBJ1-1): KAGVTQTPRYLIKTRGQQVTLSCSPISGHRSVSWYQQTPGQGLQFLFEYFSETQRNKGNFPGRFSGRQFSNSRSEMNVSTLELGDSALYLCASAFGGGNTEAFFGQGTRLTVV.

V gene TRBV5-1 combines with J gene TRBJ2-7, with 12 bases aligning to TRBD2. With 4 bases clipped from V and 7 bases from J, the junction kept 9 bases outside the gene matches. The CDR3 loop spans 15 amino acids. The germline CDR1 and CDR2 sequences are SGHRS and YFSETQ. The CDR3 spells CASSLSSGLAGEQYF. For the CDR3, the DNA is TGCGCCAGCAGCCTATCCTCCGGACTAGCGGGAGAGCAGTACTTC.

CDR3 residues: CASRPGTYSGANVLTF. DNA for the CDR3: TGTGCCAGCAGACCCGGGACGTACTCTGGGGCCAACGTCCTGACTTTC. The chain recombines TRBV6-5 with TRBJ2-6; TRBD1 or TRBD2 may be the D gene (5 bases each). This CDR3 comprises 16 residues. V was pared by 6 bases and J by 0 bases, with 12 bases between. Looked up from germline, CDR1 is MNHEY and CDR2 is SVGAGI.

The rearrangement joins TRBV7-3 to TRBJ2-7, with TRBD1 identical over 9 bases. After removal of 2 bases from V and 7 bases from J, the junction contained 9 bases not matched to a gene. Germline values: CDR1 SGHTA, CDR2 FQGTGA. CDR3 length: 15 amino acids. CDR3 amino acids: CASSLSGQGTDEQYF. The CDR3 nucleotides are TGTGCCAGCAGCTTATCGGGACAGGGTACAGATGAGCAGTACTTC.

The chain carries TRBV5-1 and TRBJ2-7; D unresolved. This CDR3 contains 13 residues. V shed 0 bases and J shed 5 bases, with 9 bases lying between them. In germline, CDR1 is SGHRS, CDR2 YFSETQ. The CDR3 loop reads CASSLVSGDEQYF. The DNA for the CDR3 is TGCGCCAGCAGCTTGGTCTCTGGGGACGAGCAGTACTTC.

The gene calls are TRBV9 and TRBJ2-7; D possibly matches TRBD1 or TRBD2 (5 bases each). The V gene's germline CDR1 is SGDLS and CDR2 YYNGEE. Trimming stripped 0 bases from V and 6 bases from J, with 16 bases between. The CDR3 consists of 15 residues. The CDR3 bases are TGTGCCAGCAGCGTAGGAGGGGACGGGATCGGCGAGCAGTACTTC. Its protein product is CASSVGGDGIGEQYF.

This clonotype was counted many times. The chain employs TRBV12-3 or TRBV12-4 and TRBJ2-1; TRBD2 matches at 13 bases. The CDR3 has 14 amino acids. The trim removed 8 bases at V and 7 bases at J, leaving 5 bases unmatched. The CDR3 DNA follows: TGTGCCAGCGTCCTGACTAGCGGGGGGAATGAGCAGTTCTTC. Translating gives CASVLTSGGNEQFF.

This clonotype was found a few times. The J gene is TRBJ2-5, the V gene TRBV12-3 or TRBV12-4; no reliable D call. The CDR3 contains 13 residues. Trimming stripped 6 bases from V and 4 bases from J, with 12 bases between. The CDR3 here is CASSTWVRETQYF. The CDR3 region has the DNA TGTGCCAGCAGCACCTGGGTTAGAGAGACCCAGTACTTC.

This clonotype occurred a few times. This chain uses TRBV7-3 with TRBJ2-1; 7 bases match TRBD2. The germline V gene has CDR1 SGHTA and CDR2 FQGTGA. The CDR3 covers 15 residues. V shed 5 bases, J shed 0 bases, and the junction held 4 bases outside the gene matches. The CDR3 DNA follows: TGTGCCAGCAGCCGAGGCGGGGGCTCCTACAATGAGCAGTTCTTC. Encoded protein: CASSRGGGSYNEQFF.

At least ten counts were recorded for this clonotype. V is TRBV7-2 and J is TRBJ2-1, with TRBD2 identical over 13 bases. Trimming removed 5 bases from V and 5 bases from J; junction bases left unmatched: 3. CDR3 length: 15 residues. Looked up from germline, CDR1 is SGHTA and CDR2 is FQGNSA. The CDR3 here is CASSPGLAGNNEQFF. The CDR3 region has the DNA TGTGCCAGCAGCCCGGGACTAGCGGGGAACAATGAGCAGTTCTTC.

This clonotype was found a few times. V gene TRBV20-1 combines with J gene TRBJ2-7; 11 bases line up with TRBD1. Germline assignment: CDR1 DFQATT and CDR2 SNEGSKA (reference sequence). The trim removed 6 bases at V and 6 bases at J, leaving 13 bases unmatched. The CDR3 sequence is 15 residues long. CDR3 sequence (DNA): TGCAGTGCCGAACCGAGGGACAGGGGGTTCGGCGAGCAGTACTTC. Its protein is CSAEPRDRGFGEQYF.

This chain joins TRBV7-9 and TRBJ2-7; 10 bases are a match to TRBD2. With 5 bases clipped from V and 2 bases from J, the junction kept 9 bases outside the gene matches. Germline loops: CDR1 SEHNR, CDR2 FQNEAQ (reference sequence). This CDR3 is built from 16 residues. The CDR3, as DNA: TGTGCCAGCAGCCGCCCTACTAGCGGGATGGCCTACGAGCAGTACTTC. It yields the protein CASSRPTSGMAYEQYF.

J is TRBJ2-7 and V is TRBV12-3 or TRBV12-4; D gene unclear. The CDR3 is 12 amino acids. Between the trimmed V and J ends, which lost 6 bases and 7 bases, there was a span of 13 bases. The DNA of the CDR3 is TGTGCCAGCAGCCGACAACCTTTGGAGCAGTACTTC. This sequence encodes CASSRQPLEQYF.

In its sample, this clonotype was seen a few times. V gene TRBV5-6 combines with J gene TRBJ1-2, with TRBD1 matching 7 bases. V dropped 2 bases and J dropped 4; count of bases not matched to a gene: 5. Germline-derived CDR1 and CDR2 are SGHDT and YYEEEE. This CDR3 contains 14 residues. The CDR3 sequence: CASSFQQGSYGYTF. The CDR3 nucleotides read TGTGCCAGCAGCTTTCAACAGGGGAGCTATGGCTACACCTTC.

The gene calls are TRBV29-1 and TRBJ1-5; no clear D gene. CDR3 size: 12 residues. V shed 1 base and J shed 11 bases, with 12 bases lying between them. Germline CDR1 reads SQVTM; CDR2 reads ANQGSEA. The CDR3 DNA follows: TGCAGCGTTGAAGGGGCCGGCGCTACCCAGCATTTT. Translation gives CSVEGAGATQHF.

The J gene is TRBJ2-1, the V gene TRBV7-9, with D perhaps TRBD1 (5 bases). V was shortened by 4 bases and J by 10 bases, with 11 bases between the two germline ends. The CDR3 has 12 amino acids. The germline CDR1 and CDR2 sequences are SEHNR and FQNEAQ (reference sequence). CDR3 region: CASSSRAGEQFF. CDR3 DNA: TGTGCCAGCAGCTCCAGGGCTGGAGAGCAGTTCTTC.

This chain joins TRBV12-3 or TRBV12-4 and TRBJ2-1; 11 bases are a match to TRBD2. V was clipped by 6 bases and J by 5 bases; unmatched bases: 3. This CDR3 comprises 14 residues. The CDR3 sequence is CASRGLAAHNEQFF. The CDR3 DNA follows: TGTGCCAGCAGGGGACTAGCGGCACACAATGAGCAGTTCTTC.

Only a few counts were recorded for this clonotype. The DNA of the CDR3 is TGTGCCAGCAGTACCGGACAGGGTAGGACTGAAGCTTTCTTT. It codes for CASSTGQGRTEAFF. The V and J genes are TRBV6-5 and TRBJ1-1; TRBD1 aligns across 8 bases. Germline CDR1 is MNHEY and CDR2 is SVGAGI. Germline trimming cut 5 bases from V and 5 bases from J; bases unmatched to any gene: 7. This CDR3 spans 14 amino acids.

This clonotype was detected only a few times. J is TRBJ2-2 and V is TRBV6-1, with 7 bases identical to TRBD2. The germline V gene encodes CDR1 MNHNS and CDR2 SASEGT. J was trimmed by 13 bases and V by 6 bases; bases with no gene match: 5. The CDR3 runs 11 residues. The CDR3 nucleotides are TGTGCCAGCAGGCGGGGGACGGTGCTGTTTTTT. This translates into CASRRGTVLFF.

This clonotype was recorded at least ten times. One junction end does not reproduce the germline sequence, and a read error may be involved. In DNA, the CDR3 is TGTGCCAGCAGCCTAACCCTGCTAGCCCGAGATACGCAGTATTTT. Protein product: CASSLTLLARDTQYF. The rearrangement joins TRBV7-3 to TRBJ2-3, with a possible D match to TRBD2 (5 bases). Germline assignment: CDR1 SGHTA and CDR2 FQGTGA. The CDR3 is 15 residues long.

This clonotype was picked up many times. J is TRBJ2-1 and V is TRBV9; no clear D gene. This CDR3 has 15 amino acids. Trimming pared 0 bases from V and 1 base from J, leaving 8 bases between. The V gene's germline CDR1 is SGDLS and CDR2 YYNGEE. The CDR3: CASSVGSVSYNEQFF. CDR3 coding DNA: TGTGCCAGCAGCGTAGGTAGTGTGTCCTACAATGAGCAGTTCTTC.

The chain joins TRBV29-1 to TRBJ2-1, with 8 bases aligning to TRBD2. The CDR3 loop spans 14 amino acids. Germline CDR1 and CDR2: SQVTM and ANQGSEA. V was pared by 6 bases and J by 8 bases, with 12 bases of the junction left unmatched. Written as DNA, the CDR3 is TGCAGCGTACTCCCCGGACTAGCCTCCCATGAGCAGTTCTTC. Amino acid sequence: CSVLPGLASHEQFF.